The sequence of this T cell receptor beta chain was determined in a study of T cell responses to AZD1222 COVID-19 vaccine. Points from the study as a whole: A mostly white British donor set with more females was recruited, and clonal diversity was possibly underestimated.

Sequenced by immunoSEQ multiplex PCR; TCRdb stores in-frame clones only, minus some. The repertoire holds under 200,000 clones, 94% seen once, with 0.64% in the top ten. The CDR3 length is 14 residues. The ends were cut back, 8 bases at V and 2 bases at J, with 14 bases in the middle. Germline loops: CDR1 KGHSH, CDR2 LQKENI. In regard to this clone: Its cognate antigen is unknown.

The V and J genes are TRBV18 and TRBJ2-3; D assignment may be TRBD1 or TRBD2 (6 bases each). Sequenced here: peripheral blood, sampled on day 0 of AZD1222 vaccination. The sequence was obtained from an adult in good health. CDR3 in amino acids: CASQQSGATDTQYF. CDR3 coding DNA: TGTGCCAGCCAACAATCGGGGGCCACAGATACGCAGTATTTT.